A selection of T cell receptor beta chains follows, all from one sample in a study of cytomegalovirus exposure and HLA in healthy donors. Here immunoSEQ multiplex PCR was the method, and the copy in TCRdb shows in-frame clones only, minus some. Of 60,000 to 70,000 clones listed, roughly 71% are singletons. Sequenced sample: PBMCs. The receptor source for this set is a man aged 45-65 years in good health and CMV-seropositive. Each CDR3 is given with its conserved first and last residue. Fields, in order: clone size, V gene, J gene, D gene, CDR3 protein, CDR3 DNA. D genes are given only for firm matches. The size entry is marked missing in some rows and otherwise reads once, few, many or a size class.

NA	TRBV7-9	TRBJ2-5	TRBD2	CASSSLAGRKETQYF	TGTGCCAGCAGCTCCTTAGCGGGGAGGAAAGAGACCCAGTACTTC
NA	TRBV7-2	TRBJ1-5	NA	CASSLNGSNQPQHF	TGTGCCAGCAGCTTAAACGGTAGCAATCAGCCCCAGCATTTT
once	TRBV19	TRBJ1-2	NA	CASSIAPDIYGYTF	TGTGCCAGTAGTATAGCTCCGGACATCTATGGCTACACCTTC
NA	TRBV6-5	TRBJ1-1	NA	CASSSPGGYTEAFF	TGTGCCAGCAGTTCCCCTGGCGGTTACACTGAAGCTTTCTTT
NA	TRBV7-9	TRBJ2-7	TRBD1	CASTEGQGEQYF	TGTGCCAGCACAGAGGGACAGGGCGAGCAGTACTTC
NA	TRBV28	TRBJ2-3	TRBD1	CASTHRGATDTQYF	TGTGCCAGCACCCACAGGGGGGCCACAGATACGCAGTATTTT
NA	TRBV30	TRBJ2-2	TRBD2	CAWSGTSAWNTGELFF	TGTGCCTGGAGTGGGACTAGCGCGTGGAACACCGGGGAGCTGTTTTTT
NA	TRBV9	TRBJ2-2	TRBD1	CASPHDRGRTGELFF	TGTGCCAGCCCTCATGACAGGGGCCGGACCGGGGAGCTGTTTTTT
few	TRBV29-1	TRBJ2-1	NA	CSGGSQNEQFF	TGCAGCGGCGGGTCACAAAATGAGCAGTTCTTC
NA	TRBV29-1	TRBJ1-2	TRBD1	CSAGQGYGYTF	TGCAGCGCCGGACAGGGTTATGGCTACACCTTC
NA	TRBV7-2	TRBJ2-7	NA	CASSWGAGESYEQYF	TGTGCCAGCAGCTGGGGGGCGGGAGAGAGCTACGAGCAGTACTTC
NA	TRBV6-1	TRBJ2-7	NA	CASSGRGGPNEQYF	TGTGCCAGCTCTGGAAGGGGGGGCCCTAACGAGCAGTACTTC
few	TRBV6-6	TRBJ2-3	TRBD2	CASSLLAGRGAQYF	TGTGCCAGCAGTCTCTTAGCGGGGCGAGGGGCGCAGTATTTT
NA	TRBV7-2	TRBJ1-2	NA	CASSLEGQGLGGYTF	TGTGCCAGCAGCTTAGAAGGGCAGGGCTTAGGTGGCTACACCTTC
NA	TRBV7-2	TRBJ2-3	TRBD2	CASSNSGRGDTQYF	TGTGCCAGCAGTAATAGCGGGAGAGGAGATACGCAGTATTTT
NA	TRBV4-2	TRBJ1-5	NA	CASSQGRAENQPQHF	TGTGCCAGCAGCCAAGGGCGGGCGGAAAATCAGCCCCAGCATTTT
NA	TRBV6-4	TRBJ1-1	TRBD1	CASSATGAGTEAFF	TGTGCCAGCAGTGCGACAGGGGCAGGCACTGAAGCTTTCTTT
NA	TRBV28	TRBJ2-7	NA	CASSLEDYEQYF	TGTGCCAGCAGTCTCGAGGACTACGAGCAGTACTTC
few	TRBV30	TRBJ2-7	TRBD2	CAWSAPPRLAGTYEQYF	TGTGCCTGGAGTGCGCCGCCACGACTAGCGGGGACCTACGAGCAGTACTTC
few	TRBV6-6	TRBJ1-5	TRBD1	CASSWTGSNQPQHF	TGTGCCAGCAGCTGGACAGGGTCCAATCAGCCCCAGCATTTT
NA	TRBV6-5	TRBJ2-5	NA	CASTTLPGYQETQYF	TGTGCCAGCACCACACTACCGGGGTACCAAGAGACCCAGTACTTC
NA	TRBV6-5	TRBJ1-1	TRBD1	CASSYQGARTSEAFF	TGTGCCAGCAGTTACCAGGGGGCGAGGACCTCTGAAGCTTTCTTT
NA	TRBV6-1	TRBJ2-1	NA	CASSEGPGGSSYNEQFF	TGTGCCAGCAGTGAAGGGCCAGGGGGGAGCTCCTACAATGAGCAGTTCTTC
NA	TRBV27	TRBJ2-7	NA	CASSLSPPAGPPVTSYEQYF	TGTGCCAGCAGTTTATCCCCTCCGGCGGGACCGCCTGTAACCTCCTACGAGCAGTACTTC
few	TRBV5-4	TRBJ2-7	NA	CASSPEGSSYEQYF	TGTGCCAGCAGCCCGGAGGGAAGCTCCTACGAGCAGTACTTC
NA	TRBV7-3	TRBJ2-1	TRBD2	CASSPFSGNHGNEQFF	TGTGCCAGCAGCCCATTTAGCGGGAACCACGGGAATGAGCAGTTCTTC
NA	TRBV10-2	TRBJ1-1	TRBD1	CASSETGGPNTEAFF	TGCGCCAGCAGTGAAACAGGGGGCCCCAACACTGAAGCTTTCTTT
few	TRBV5-4	TRBJ2-7	TRBD1	CASRADRGFIYEQYF	TGTGCCAGCAGGGCTGACAGGGGGTTTATCTACGAGCAGTACTTC
NA	TRBV10-1	TRBJ2-3	TRBD2	CASSDRTSSGDTQYF	TGCGCCAGCAGTGACCGGACTAGCTCCGGAGATACGCAGTATTTT
once	TRBV2	TRBJ2-1	NA	CASSPEREQFF	TGTGCCAGCAGTCCAGAGCGTGAGCAGTTCTTC
NA	TRBV9	TRBJ1-1	NA	CASSSSGSDTEAFF	TGTGCCAGCAGCTCGTCAGGGTCGGACACTGAAGCTTTCTTT
NA	TRBV19	TRBJ1-5	NA	CASSMISGNQPQHF	TGTGCCAGTAGTATGATATCAGGGAATCAGCCCCAGCATTTT
NA	TRBV4-1	TRBJ2-3	TRBD2	CASSQESSGGAMDTQYF	TGCGCCAGCAGCCAAGAATCCAGCGGGGGGGCCATGGATACGCAGTATTTT
NA	TRBV2	TRBJ2-5	TRBD2	CANSKTSAQETQYF	TGTGCCAACTCTAAGACTAGCGCCCAAGAGACCCAGTACTTC
NA	TRBV19	TRBJ2-5	TRBD2	CASSIGGTRGRETQYF	TGTGCCAGTAGTATAGGAGGGACTAGGGGGAGAGAGACCCAGTACTTC
NA	TRBV10-3	TRBJ1-5	NA	CAISEGGGDNQPQHF	TGTGCCATCAGTGAGGGAGGGGGGGACAATCAGCCCCAGCATTTT
NA	TRBV10-1	TRBJ2-7	TRBD1	CASSESRGREQYF	TGCGCCAGCAGTGAGTCAAGGGGGCGCGAGCAGTACTTC
NA	TRBV6-5	TRBJ1-5	NA	CASSYSGGGSNQPQHF	TGTGCCAGCAGTTACTCGGGGGGAGGAAGCAATCAGCCCCAGCATTTT
NA	TRBV27	TRBJ2-1	NA	CASSLIPGNNEQFF	TGTGCCAGCAGTTTAATTCCGGGGAACAATGAGCAGTTCTTC
once	TRBV4-1	TRBJ2-7	NA	CASSLSGTPGREQYF	TGCGCCAGCAGCCTCTCGGGGACTCCGGGCCGCGAGCAGTACTTC
few	TRBV7-9	TRBJ2-7	TRBD1	CASSYRDRNYEQYF	TGTGCCAGCAGCTACCGGGACAGGAACTATGAGCAGTACTTC
few	TRBV27	TRBJ1-1	NA	CASRGARGTEAFF	TGTGCCAGCAGAGGGGCGAGGGGGACAGAAGCTTTCTTT
NA	TRBV7-2	TRBJ2-3	TRBD1	CASSQGTGRADTQYF	TGTGCCAGCAGCCAAGGGACAGGGAGGGCCGATACGCAGTATTTT
NA	TRBV28	TRBJ1-5	TRBD1	CASSNDRVRSNQPQHF	TGTGCCAGCAGTAATGACAGGGTCAGGAGCAATCAGCCCCAGCATTTT
NA	TRBV4-3	TRBJ2-1	NA	CASSRTRFGNEQFF	TGCGCCAGCAGCCGAACTCGATTTGGCAATGAGCAGTTCTTC
NA	TRBV5-8	TRBJ2-5	TRBD1	CASSRTGHGQETQYF	TGTGCCAGCAGCCGGACAGGGCATGGGCAAGAGACCCAGTACTTC
few	TRBV20-1	TRBJ2-1	NA	CSARDFEQFF	TGCAGTGCTAGGGACTTCGAGCAGTTCTTC
NA	TRBV6-5	TRBJ1-2	TRBD1	CASSYSTLDREARTF	TGTGCCAGCAGTTACTCGACTTTGGACAGGGAGGCTAGGACCTTC
NA	TRBV30	TRBJ1-3	TRBD1	CAWRETGSGNTIYF	TGTGCCTGGAGAGAGACAGGGTCCGGAAACACCATATATTTT
NA	TRBV5-1	TRBJ2-7	NA	CASSLGAGQTGEQYF	TGCGCCAGCAGCTTGGGAGCCGGACAGACTGGCGAGCAGTACTTC
NA	TRBV27	TRBJ1-1	NA	CASRHQSVRAGGDTEAFF	TGTGCCAGCAGACACCAATCTGTCCGGGCGGGCGGTGACACTGAAGCTTTCTTT